This entry lists 13 T cell receptor beta chains sequenced from one sample in a study of T cell responses to AZD1222 COVID-19 vaccine. Measured with immunoSEQ multiplex PCR; TCRdb has only the in-frame clones, and not every one. The data show 50,000 to 65,000 clones, about four fifths seen once. The sequenced sample was peripheral blood, obtained 28 days after the second AZD1222 dose. Receptor source: an adult who received the AZD1222 COVID-19 vaccine.

The gene calls are TRBV7-6 and TRBJ2-5, with 13 bases identical to TRBD2. Germline V gene data show CDR1 as SGHVS and CDR2 as FNYEAQ. The CDR3 loop spans 16 amino acids. Trimming removed 5 bases from V and 2 bases from J; junction bases left unmatched: 5. DNA for the CDR3: TGTGCCAGCAGCCCGAGGACTAGCGGGAGTCAAGAGACCCAGTACTTC. Amino acids: CASSPRTSGSQETQYF. Looking up the rest from reference TRBV7-6 and TRBJ2-5 gives the full variable domain: GAGVSQSPRYKVTKRGQDVALRCDPISGHVSLYWYRQALGQGPEFLTYFNYEAQQDKSGLPNDRFSAERPEGSISTLTIQRTEQRDSAMYRCASSPRTSGSQETQYFGPGTRLLVL.

The V call is TRBV19, the J call TRBJ2-1; 7 bases align to TRBD2. Germline CDR1 reads LNHDA; CDR2 reads SQIVND (reference sequence). The CDR3 sequence is 15 residues long. The V segment lost 4 bases and the J segment 0 bases; nucleotides outside the gene matches: 3. This CDR3 is CASSTSGISYNEQFF. DNA for the CDR3: TGTGCCAGTAGTACCAGCGGGATCTCCTACAATGAGCAGTTCTTC.

The chain is built from TRBV25-1 and TRBJ2-3; 7 nucleotides match TRBD1. CDR3 length: 15 residues. Trimming cost V 7 bases and J 2 bases; bases outside gene matches: 9. CDR1 and CDR2 (germline): MGHDK, SYGVNS. The CDR3 sequence: CASNNRDSPTDTQYF. The CDR3 DNA is TGTGCCAGCAACAACCGGGACAGCCCCACAGATACGCAGTATTTT.

V is TRBV4-2 and J is TRBJ1-2; 10 bases agree with TRBD1. The CDR3 totals 16 residues. Per the germline V gene, CDR1 is LGHNA and CDR2 is YNFKEQ. After removal of 4 bases from V and 1 base from J, the junction contained 6 bases not matched to a gene. This CDR3 reads CASSRGTGENNYGYTF. CDR3 nucleotide sequence: TGTGCCAGCAGCCGGGGGACAGGGGAAAATAACTATGGCTACACCTTC.

The chain recombines TRBV10-3 with TRBJ2-3, with 7 bases fitting TRBD2. V lost 9 bases to trimming and J lost 3 bases; unmatched junction nucleotides: 18. The CDR3 sequence is 17 residues long. Germline CDR1 ENHRY, CDR2 SYGVKD. The CDR3: CAMRASGAGEGTDTQYF. Written as DNA, the CDR3 is TGTGCCATGAGGGCTTCCGGGGCGGGAGAGGGGACAGATACGCAGTATTTT.

This chain links TRBV7-8 with TRBJ2-1; D tentatively reads TRBD1 or TRBD2 (5 bases each). CDR3 size: 16 residues. V was clipped by 3 bases and J by 5 bases, with 17 bases between them. Germline CDR1 reads SGHVS; CDR2 reads FQNEAQ. The CDR3 region has the DNA TGTGCCAGCAGCTTTCCCCACCGGGGCACAGACAATGAGCAGTTCTTC. Translated, it gives CASSFPHRGTDNEQFF.

The chain has TRBV30 and TRBJ1-1, with 7 nucleotides matching TRBD1. Trimming took 5 bases from V and 3 from J; bases not matched to a gene: 3. CDR1 is GTSNPN, CDR2 SVGIG, per germline (reference sequence). The CDR3 totals 12 residues. The DNA for the CDR3 is TGTGCCTGGCGTACAGGGGACACTGAAGCTTTCTTT. It specifies CAWRTGDTEAFF.

The chain has TRBV28 and TRBJ2-6; D not resolved. CDR1 MDHEN and CDR2 SYDVKM come from the germline V gene. The CDR3 spans 13 residues. V lost 6 bases, J lost 0 bases, and 3 bases lay in between. CDR3 amino acids: CASRASGANVLTF. CDR3 nucleotide sequence: TGTGCCAGCAGAGCCTCTGGGGCCAACGTCCTGACTTTC.

The chain carries TRBV27 and TRBJ2-4; D not resolved. V lost 0 bases and J 3 bases, leaving 12 bases between the germline ends. This CDR3 has 16 residues. Germline-derived CDR1 and CDR2 are MNHEY and SMNVEV (reference sequence). The CDR3 DNA reads TGTGCCAGCAGTTTATCGCTCTCTCCGGACAAAAACATTCAGTACTTC. Protein sequence: CASSLSLSPDKNIQYF.

The CDR3 reads CASSFKSKGPGAYEQYF. Written as DNA, the CDR3 is TGTGCCAGCAGTTTTAAGTCCAAGGGACCAGGGGCCTACGAGCAGTACTTC. This rearrangement joins TRBV28 to TRBJ2-7; D is possibly TRBD1 (6 bases). V was cut by 3 bases and J by 2 bases, with 20 bases left in between. CDR3 length: 17 residues. Germline CDR1 is MDHEN and CDR2 is SYDVKM.

This chain uses TRBV27 with TRBJ2-3; TRBD2 matches 7 bases. CDR1 MNHEY and CDR2 SMNVEV come from the germline V gene (reference sequence). The CDR3 is 14 residues long. Trimming removed 7 bases from V and 3 bases from J; junction bases left unmatched: 7. The CDR3 reads CASIPQGGTDTQYF. The DNA for the CDR3 is TGTGCCAGCATCCCTCAGGGAGGGACAGATACGCAGTATTTT.

This rearrangement joins TRBV6-5 to TRBJ1-2; 7 bases map to TRBD1. V gave up 0 bases and J gave up 3 bases; unmatched junction bases: 1. The CDR3 covers 14 residues. Germline loops: CDR1 MNHEY, CDR2 SVGAGI. CDR3 DNA sequence: TGTGCCAGCAGTTACTCAACAGGGGACTATGGCTACACCTTC. Amino acids: CASSYSTGDYGYTF.

The rearrangement joins TRBV19 to TRBJ1-1; D uncertain. The V end was cut by 6 bases, the J end by 4 bases, with 12 bases between. The CDR3 is 13 residues long. Germline CDR1 reads LNHDA; CDR2 reads SQIVND (reference sequence). For the CDR3, the DNA is TGTGCCAGTAGAGGGCTTACCCCCACTGAAGCTTTCTTT. The encoded protein is CASRGLTPTEAFF.